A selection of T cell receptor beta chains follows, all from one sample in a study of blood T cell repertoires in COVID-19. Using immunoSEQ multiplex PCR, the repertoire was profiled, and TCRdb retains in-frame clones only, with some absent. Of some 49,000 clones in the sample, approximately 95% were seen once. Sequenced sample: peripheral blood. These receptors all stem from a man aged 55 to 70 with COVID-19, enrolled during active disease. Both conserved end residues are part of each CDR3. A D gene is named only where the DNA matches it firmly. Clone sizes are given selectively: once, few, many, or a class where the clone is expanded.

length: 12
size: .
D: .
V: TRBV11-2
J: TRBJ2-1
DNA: TGTGCCAGCAGCTCCTCGAGTGTTGAGCAGTTCTTC
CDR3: CASSSSSVEQFF

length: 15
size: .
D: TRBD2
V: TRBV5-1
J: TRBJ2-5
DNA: TGCGCCAGCAGCTTGGCCAAGGGCGGGAGAGAGACCCAGTACTTC
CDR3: CASSLAKGGRETQYF

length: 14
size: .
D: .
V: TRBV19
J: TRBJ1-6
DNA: TGTGCCAGTAGTTCTACAGGATATAATTCACCCCTCCACTTT
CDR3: CASSSTGYNSPLHF

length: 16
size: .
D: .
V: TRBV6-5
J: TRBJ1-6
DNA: TGTGCCAGCAGTTACGGCGGACTCCCTGGCAATTCACCCCTCCACTTT
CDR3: CASSYGGLPGNSPLHF

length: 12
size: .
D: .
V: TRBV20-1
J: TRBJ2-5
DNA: TGCAGTGCTAGTTTCAGTAATTCCGCCCAGTACTTC
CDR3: CSASFSNSAQYF

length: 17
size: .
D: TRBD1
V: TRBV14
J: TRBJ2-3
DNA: TGTGCCAGCAGCCAGAGGTGGGGGACAGGGGTCCCTGATACGCAGTATTTT
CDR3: CASSQRWGTGVPDTQYF

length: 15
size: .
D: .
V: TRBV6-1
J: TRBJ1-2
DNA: TGTGCCAGCAGTGAAGCGGCAGGCAGCCCCTATGGCTACACCTTC
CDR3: CASSEAAGSPYGYTF

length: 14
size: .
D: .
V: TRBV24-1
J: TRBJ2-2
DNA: TGTGCCACCAGTGCGAGAGTAGCTGGCGGGGAGCTGTTTTTT
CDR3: CATSARVAGGELFF

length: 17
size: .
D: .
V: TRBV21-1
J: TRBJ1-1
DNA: TGTGCCAGCAGCAAAGTCAAGCGGAGACAGGGGGTGTCTGAAGCTTTCTTT
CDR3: CASSKVKRRQGVSEAFF

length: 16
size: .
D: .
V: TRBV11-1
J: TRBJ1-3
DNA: TGTGCCAGCAGCTACGGCGACAGACGACGTGGAAACACCATATATTTT
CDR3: CASSYGDRRRGNTIYF

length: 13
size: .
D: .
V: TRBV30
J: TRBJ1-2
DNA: TGTGCCTGGAGTCTCCCACAGGGCTATGGCTACACCTTC
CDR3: CAWSLPQGYGYTF

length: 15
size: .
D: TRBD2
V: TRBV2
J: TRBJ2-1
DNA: TGTGCCAGCAGCGGGGGGTACGGCTCCTACAATGAGCAGTTCTTC
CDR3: CASSGGYGSYNEQFF

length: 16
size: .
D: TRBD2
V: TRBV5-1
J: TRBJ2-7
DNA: TGCGCCAGCAGCTCCGCCGGGAGCGGGGGTTTTTACGAGCAGTACTTC
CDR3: CASSSAGSGGFYEQYF

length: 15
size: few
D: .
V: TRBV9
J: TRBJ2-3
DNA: TGTGCCAGCACCTTTCTCGGGGGTCCGGGAGATACGCAGTATTTT
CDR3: CASTFLGGPGDTQYF

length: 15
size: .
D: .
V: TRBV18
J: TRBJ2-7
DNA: TGTGCCAGCTCACACCGACGGGACTCGACCTACGAGCAGTACTTC
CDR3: CASSHRRDSTYEQYF

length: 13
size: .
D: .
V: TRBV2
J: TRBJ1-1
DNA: TGTGCCAGCAATCCGGGTATGAACACTGAAGCTTTCTTT
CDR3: CASNPGMNTEAFF

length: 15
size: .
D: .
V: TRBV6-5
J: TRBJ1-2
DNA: TGTGCCAGCATGGCAGACAGCCGTCACGCCTATGGCTACACCTTC
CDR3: CASMADSRHAYGYTF

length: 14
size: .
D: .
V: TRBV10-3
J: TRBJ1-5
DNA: TGTGCCATCAGCGGGGGACGGAACAATCAGCCCCAGCATTTT
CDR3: CAISGGRNNQPQHF

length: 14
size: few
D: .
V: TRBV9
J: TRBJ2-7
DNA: TGTGCCAGCAGCGTAGGGGCAGGGGCCTACGAGCAGTACTTC
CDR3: CASSVGAGAYEQYF

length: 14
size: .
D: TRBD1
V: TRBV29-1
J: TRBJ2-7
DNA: TGCAGCGTCCGGACAGGAGCAGGGGGCTACGAGCAGTACTTC
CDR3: CSVRTGAGGYEQYF

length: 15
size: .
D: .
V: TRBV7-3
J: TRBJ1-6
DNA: TGTGCCAGCAGCTTAAGAGCAGGGAACAATTCACCCCTCCACTTT
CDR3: CASSLRAGNNSPLHF

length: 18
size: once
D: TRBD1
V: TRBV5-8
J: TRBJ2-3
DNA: TGTGCCAGCAGCTTGGAAGCCTTTGGGACAGGCAGCACAGATACGCAGTATTTT
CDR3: CASSLEAFGTGSTDTQYF

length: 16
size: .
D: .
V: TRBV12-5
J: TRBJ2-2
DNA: TGTGCTAGTGGTGGGTACAGTATCACAAACACCGGGGAGCTGTTTTTT
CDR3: CASGGYSITNTGELFF

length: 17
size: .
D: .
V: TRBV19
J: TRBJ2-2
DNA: TGTGCCAGTAGTAACCATGACAGTCAGCCCGGCACCGGGGAGCTGTTTTTT
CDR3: CASSNHDSQPGTGELFF

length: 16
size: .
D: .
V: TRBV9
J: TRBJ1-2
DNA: TGTGCCAGCAGCGGCGAACAGGGTATCCCTGACTATGGCTACACCTTC
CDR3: CASSGEQGIPDYGYTF

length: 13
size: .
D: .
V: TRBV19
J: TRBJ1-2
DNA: TGTGCCAGTAGTATCCAGGGATATAGCGGCTACACCTTC
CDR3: CASSIQGYSGYTF

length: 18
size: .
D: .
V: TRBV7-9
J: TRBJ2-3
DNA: TGTGCCACCGAGGGGGTAGGTTATGCCCCCATGAGCACAGATACGCAGTATTTT
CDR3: CATEGVGYAPMSTDTQYF

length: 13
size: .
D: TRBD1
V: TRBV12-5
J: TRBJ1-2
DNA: TGTGCTAGTGGTTTGGGACACTACAGGGGAGGCACCTTC
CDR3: CASGLGHYRGGTF

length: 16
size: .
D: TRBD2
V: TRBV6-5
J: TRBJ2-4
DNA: TGTGCCAGCAGTTCCCTAGCGGGAGGACTCAAAAACATTCAGTACTTC
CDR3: CASSSLAGGLKNIQYF

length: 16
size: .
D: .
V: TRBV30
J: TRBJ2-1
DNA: TGTGCCTGGAGTAGGGCGGGGACCCGATCCTACAATGAGCAGTTCTTC
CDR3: CAWSRAGTRSYNEQFF

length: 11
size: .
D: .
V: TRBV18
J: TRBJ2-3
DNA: TGTGCCAGCCGTCTCACAGATACGCAGTATTTT
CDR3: CASRLTDTQYF

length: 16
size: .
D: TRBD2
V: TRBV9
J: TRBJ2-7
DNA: TGTGCCAGCAGCGTAGGCGGAGCGGGACGAACCTACGAGCAGTACTTC
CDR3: CASSVGGAGRTYEQYF

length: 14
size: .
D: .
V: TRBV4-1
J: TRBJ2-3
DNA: TGCGCCAGCAGCCAAGATCGGGGATCCCCTACGCAGTATTTT
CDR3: CASSQDRGSPTQYF

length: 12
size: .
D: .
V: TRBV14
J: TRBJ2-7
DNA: TGTGCCAGCAGCCAAGATCACAAAGAGCAGTACTTC
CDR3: CASSQDHKEQYF

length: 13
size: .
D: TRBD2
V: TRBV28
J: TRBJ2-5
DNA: TGTGCCAGCAGTTTAGGGGGACTAGGTACCCAGTACTTC
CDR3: CASSLGGLGTQYF

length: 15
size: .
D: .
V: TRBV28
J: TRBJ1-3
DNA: TGTGCCAGCAGTTTATCCCAGGGGCCTGGAAACACCATATATTTT
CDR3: CASSLSQGPGNTIYF

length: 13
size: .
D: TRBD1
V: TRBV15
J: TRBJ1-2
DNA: TGTGCCACCAGCAGGGACAGGCTGGGTGGCTACACCTTC
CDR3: CATSRDRLGGYTF

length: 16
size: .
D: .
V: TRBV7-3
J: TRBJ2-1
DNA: TGTGCCAGCAGCCTAACCCCCGGGATAGGACTAAATGAGCAGTTCTTC
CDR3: CASSLTPGIGLNEQFF

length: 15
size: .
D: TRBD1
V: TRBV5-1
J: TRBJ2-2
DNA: TGCGCCAGCAGCTTGGCAGGGGGCAACACCGGGGAGCTGTTTTTT
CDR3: CASSLAGGNTGELFF

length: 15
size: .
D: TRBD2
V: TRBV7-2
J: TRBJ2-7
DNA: TGTGCCAGCAGCTGGGGACTAGCGGCCTCGTACGAGCAGTACTTC
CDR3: CASSWGLAASYEQYF

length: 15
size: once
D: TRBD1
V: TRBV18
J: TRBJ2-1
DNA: TGTGCCAGCTCACCGAGACAGGGTGTTTCGGATGAGCAGTTCTTC
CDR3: CASSPRQGVSDEQFF

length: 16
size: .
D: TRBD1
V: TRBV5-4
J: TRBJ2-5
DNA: TGTGCCAGCAGCTTGAAGACAGGGGCAGTCGGGGAGACCCAGTACTTC
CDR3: CASSLKTGAVGETQYF

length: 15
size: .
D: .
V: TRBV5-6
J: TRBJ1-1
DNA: TGTGCCAGCAGCTTGGGCCCACAGGTTGGGACTGAAGCTTTCTTT
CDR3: CASSLGPQVGTEAFF

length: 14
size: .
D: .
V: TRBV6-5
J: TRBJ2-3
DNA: TGTGCCAGCAGTACCCGGACTAGCACAGATACGCAGTATTTT
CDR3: CASSTRTSTDTQYF

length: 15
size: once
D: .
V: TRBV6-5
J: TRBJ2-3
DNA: TGTGCCAGCAGTTACTCGGGGCCGGGTACAGATACGCAGTATTTT
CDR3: CASSYSGPGTDTQYF

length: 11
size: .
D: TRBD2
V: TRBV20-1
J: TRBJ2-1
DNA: TGCAGTGCCCCCGCAGCGGGAGGTCGGTTCTTC
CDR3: CSAPAAGGRFF

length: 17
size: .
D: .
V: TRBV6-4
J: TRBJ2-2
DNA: TGTGCCAGCAGTGAATACCCCACATTCGCGAACACCGGGGAGCTGTTTTTT
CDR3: CASSEYPTFANTGELFF

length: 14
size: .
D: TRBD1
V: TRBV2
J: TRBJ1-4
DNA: TGTGCCAGCAGCCTGACAGGGGTTAATGAAAAACTGTTTTTT
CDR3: CASSLTGVNEKLFF

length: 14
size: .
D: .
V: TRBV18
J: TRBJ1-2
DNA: TGTGCCAGCTCACCACCAAGGGGTAACTATGGCTACACCTTC
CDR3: CASSPPRGNYGYTF

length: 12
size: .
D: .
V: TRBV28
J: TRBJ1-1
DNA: TGTGCCGGGTCCACGGGGGACACTGAAGCTTTCTTT
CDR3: CAGSTGDTEAFF

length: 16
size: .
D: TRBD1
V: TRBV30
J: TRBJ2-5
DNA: TGTGCCTGGAGTGTAGGGGCAGGGGGCGCGGGTGGGACCCAGTACTTC
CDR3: CAWSVGAGGAGGTQYF

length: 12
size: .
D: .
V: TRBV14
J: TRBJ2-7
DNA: TGTGCCAGCAGCCAATCGGGGAACGAGCAGTACTTC
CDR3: CASSQSGNEQYF

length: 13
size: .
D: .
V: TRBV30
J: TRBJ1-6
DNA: TGTGCCTGGAGTGTACGGTATAATTCACCCCTCCACTTT
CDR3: CAWSVRYNSPLHF

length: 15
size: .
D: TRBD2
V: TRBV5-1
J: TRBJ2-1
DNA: TGCGCCAGCAGCCCCGGGGGGACGCACTACAATGAGCAGTTCTTC
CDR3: CASSPGGTHYNEQFF

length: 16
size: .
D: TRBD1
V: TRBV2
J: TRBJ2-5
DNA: TGTGCCAGCAGTGACGTGGGGCAGGGGGCAGGAGAGACCCAGTACTTC
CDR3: CASSDVGQGAGETQYF